Following are 10 T cell receptor beta chains from one sample sequenced in a study of T cell repertoires in ileal Crohn's disease. Sequenced by immunoSEQ multiplex PCR; TCRdb stores in-frame clones only, minus some. The data contain 2,000 to 2,500 clones, about 90% of them seen just once; the ten biggest clones take up roughly 6%. Source material: ileal tissue. All receptors derive from an adult with Crohn's disease.

The chain joins TRBV18 to TRBJ2-2, with a possible D match to TRBD2 (7 bases). The CDR3 sequence is 15 residues long. V was cut by 7 bases and J by 5 bases, with 17 bases left in between. The V gene's germline CDR1 is KGHSH and CDR2 LQKENI. The CDR3 nucleotides are TGTGCCAGCTACCGAGGGGGGGCCTCTACCGGGGAGCTGTTTTTT. It yields the protein CASYRGGASTGELFF.

This chain uses TRBV15 with TRBJ1-1; 7 bases match TRBD1. CDR1 LNHNV and CDR2 YYDKDF come from the germline V gene (reference sequence). The CDR3 covers 15 residues. Trimming removed 1 base from V and 1 base from J; junction bases left unmatched: 3. The CDR3 DNA reads as TGTGCCACCAGCAGAGTTGAGGGGGCGAACACTGAAGCTTTCTTT. Its protein is CATSRVEGANTEAFF. Full variable domain (rest looked up from reference TRBV15 and TRBJ1-1): DAMVIQNPRYQVTQFGKPVTLSCSQTLNHNVMYWYQQKSSQAPKLLFHYYDKDFNNEADTPDNFQSRRPNTSFCFLDIRSPGLGDTAMYLCATSRVEGANTEAFFGQGTRLTVV.

The rearrangement links TRBV7-8 to TRBJ2-5; 13 bases are a match to TRBD2. With 4 bases clipped from V and 5 bases from J, the junction kept 7 bases outside the gene matches. Germline assignment: CDR1 SGHVS and CDR2 FQNEAQ. This CDR3 comprises 16 residues. The CDR3 sequence: CASSSLTSGGLETQYF. Written as DNA, the CDR3 is TGTGCCAGCAGCTCGCTGACTAGCGGGGGGCTGGAGACCCAGTACTTC.

The chain has TRBV30 and TRBJ2-1; D is undetermined. Germline values: CDR1 GTSNPN, CDR2 SVGIG (reference sequence). The CDR3 length is 17 residues. Trimming stripped 0 bases from V and 0 bases from J, with 15 bases between. The CDR3 loop is CAWSVPDPGSSYNEQFF. CDR3 in DNA: TGTGCCTGGAGTGTACCCGATCCAGGTAGCTCCTACAATGAGCAGTTCTTC.

This clone has only one observation. The chain links TRBV19 to TRBJ2-1; tentative D call: TRBD2 (5 bases). This CDR3 comprises 14 residues. The V gene lost 1 base and the J gene lost 7 bases, with 11 bases spanning the gap. Per germline, CDR1 LNHDA and CDR2 SQIVND (reference sequence). CDR3 residues: CASSIVARGNEQFF. DNA for the CDR3: TGTGCCAGTAGTATAGTCGCCCGAGGGAATGAGCAGTTCTTC. The full variable domain, its missing parts supplied by reference TRBV19 and TRBJ2-1, is DGGITQSPKYLFRKEGQNVTLSCEQNLNHDAMYWYRQDPGQGLRLIYYSQIVNDFQKGDIAEGYSVSREKKESFPLTVTSAQKNPTAFYLCASSIVARGNEQFFGPGTRLTVL.

This chain joins TRBV6-5 and TRBJ2-1, with 10 nucleotides matching TRBD1. The CDR3 has 14 residues. Germline V gene lookup returns CDR1 MNHEY and CDR2 SVGAGI. The junction had 7 bases not matched to a gene; V was cut back by 6 bases and J by 8 bases. The CDR3 region has the DNA TGTGCCAGCAGCGCCAGAGGACAGGGGGATGAGCAGTTCTTC. This encodes CASSARGQGDEQFF.

The V call is TRBV6-5, the J call TRBJ1-1, with 8 bases fitting TRBD1. The CDR3 totals 15 residues. Germline CDR1 reads MNHEY; CDR2 reads SVGAGI. The V segment lost 5 bases and the J segment 3 bases; nucleotides outside the gene matches: 8. CDR3 residues: CASSRSGGWDTEAFF. As DNA, the CDR3 is TGTGCCAGCAGTCGCTCAGGGGGCTGGGACACTGAAGCTTTCTTT.

V gene TRBV4-2 combines with J gene TRBJ2-3, with D possibly TRBD2 on 5 matching bases. Per germline, CDR1 LGHNA and CDR2 YNFKEQ. The CDR3 spans 13 residues. With 3 bases removed from V and 6 bases from J, the gap between germline ends came to 10 bases. The CDR3 sequence is CASSQSRGDTQYF. As DNA, the CDR3 is TGTGCCAGCAGCCAGTCCCGGGGTGATACGCAGTATTTT.

This sequence joins TRBV5-8 and TRBJ2-1; the match to TRBD1 covers 8 bases. The length of the CDR3 is 17 residues. Trimming cost V 1 base and J 5 bases; bases outside gene matches: 11. CDR1 is SGHTS, CDR2 YDEGEE, per germline. The DNA for the CDR3 is TGTGCCAGCAGCTTGTGGCGGACAGGGACGGGCAACAATGAGCAGTTCTTC. Protein product: CASSLWRTGTGNNEQFF.

This clone was counted a single time. The chain is built from TRBV11-3 and TRBJ1-2; the D gene is possibly TRBD1 (6 bases). V was clipped by 0 bases and J by 9 bases, with 14 bases between them. This CDR3 has 14 amino acids. Germline lookup yields CDR1 SGHNT and CDR2 YENEEA. The CDR3 is CASSLDVQGMSYTF. CDR3 DNA sequence: TGTGCCAGCAGCTTAGACGTACAGGGTATGAGCTACACCTTC.